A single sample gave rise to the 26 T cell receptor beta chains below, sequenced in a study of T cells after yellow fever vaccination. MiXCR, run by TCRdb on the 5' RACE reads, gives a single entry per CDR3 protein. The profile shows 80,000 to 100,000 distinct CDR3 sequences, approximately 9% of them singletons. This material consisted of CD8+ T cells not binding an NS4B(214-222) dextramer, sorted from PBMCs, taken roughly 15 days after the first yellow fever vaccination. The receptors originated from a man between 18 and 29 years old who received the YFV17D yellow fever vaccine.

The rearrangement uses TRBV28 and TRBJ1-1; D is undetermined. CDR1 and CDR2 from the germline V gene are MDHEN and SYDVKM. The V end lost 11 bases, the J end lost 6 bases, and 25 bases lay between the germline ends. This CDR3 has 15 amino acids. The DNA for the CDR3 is TGTGCCGCCTCGTCGACCCTGGGTTTTAGGGCTGAAGCTTTCTTT. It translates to CAASSTLGFRAEAFF.

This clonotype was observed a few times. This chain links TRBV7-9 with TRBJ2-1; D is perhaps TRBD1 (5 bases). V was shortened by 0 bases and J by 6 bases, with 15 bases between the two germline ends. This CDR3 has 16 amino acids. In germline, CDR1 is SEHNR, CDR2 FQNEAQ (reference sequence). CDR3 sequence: CASSLARQGNINEQFF. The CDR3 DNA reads TGTGCCAGCAGCTTAGCGCGCCAGGGTAATATCAATGAGCAGTTCTTC.

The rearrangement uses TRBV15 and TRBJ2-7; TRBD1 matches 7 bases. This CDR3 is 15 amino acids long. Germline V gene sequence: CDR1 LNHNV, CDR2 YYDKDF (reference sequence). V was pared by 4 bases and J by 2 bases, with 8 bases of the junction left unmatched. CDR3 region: CATSKLGQGAYEQYF. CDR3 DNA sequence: TGTGCCACCAGCAAACTGGGTCAGGGGGCCTACGAGCAGTACTTC.

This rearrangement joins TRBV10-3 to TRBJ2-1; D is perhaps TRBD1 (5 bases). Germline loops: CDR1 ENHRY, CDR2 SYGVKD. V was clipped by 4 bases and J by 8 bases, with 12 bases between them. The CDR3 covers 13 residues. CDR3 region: CAISAGRADEQFF. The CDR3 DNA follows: TGTGCCATCAGTGCTGGCAGGGCGGATGAGCAGTTCTTC.

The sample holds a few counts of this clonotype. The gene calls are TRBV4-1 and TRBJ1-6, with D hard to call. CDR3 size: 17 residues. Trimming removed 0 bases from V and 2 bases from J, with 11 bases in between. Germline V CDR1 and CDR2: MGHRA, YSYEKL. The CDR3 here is CASSQDADAPYNSPLHF. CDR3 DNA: TGCGCCAGCAGCCAAGACGCAGACGCCCCCTATAATTCACCCCTCCACTTT.

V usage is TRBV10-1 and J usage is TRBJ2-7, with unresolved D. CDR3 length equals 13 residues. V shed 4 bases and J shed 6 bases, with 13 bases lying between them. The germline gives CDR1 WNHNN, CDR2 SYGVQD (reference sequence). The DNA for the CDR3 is TGCGCCAGCAGTGCCACCCTTCTCCTCGAGCAGTACTTC. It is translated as CASSATLLLEQYF.

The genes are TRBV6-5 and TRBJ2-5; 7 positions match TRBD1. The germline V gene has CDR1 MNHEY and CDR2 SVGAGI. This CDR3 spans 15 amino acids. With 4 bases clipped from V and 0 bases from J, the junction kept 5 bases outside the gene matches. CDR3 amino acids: CASSSGTAYQETQYF. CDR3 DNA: TGTGCCAGCAGTTCCGGGACAGCGTACCAAGAGACCCAGTACTTC.

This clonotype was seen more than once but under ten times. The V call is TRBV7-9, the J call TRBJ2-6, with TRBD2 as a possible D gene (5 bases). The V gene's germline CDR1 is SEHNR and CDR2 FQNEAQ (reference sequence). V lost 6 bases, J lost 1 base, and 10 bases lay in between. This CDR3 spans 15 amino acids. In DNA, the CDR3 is TGTGCCAGCAGAGTTGGGAGTTCTGGGGCCAACGTCCTGACTTTC. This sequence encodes CASRVGSSGANVLTF.

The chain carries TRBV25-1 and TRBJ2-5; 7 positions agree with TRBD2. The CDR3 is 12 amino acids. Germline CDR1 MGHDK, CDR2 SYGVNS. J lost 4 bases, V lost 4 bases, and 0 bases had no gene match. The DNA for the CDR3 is TGTGCCAGCAGTGGGGGGGGAGAGACCCAGTACTTC. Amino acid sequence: CASSGGGETQYF.

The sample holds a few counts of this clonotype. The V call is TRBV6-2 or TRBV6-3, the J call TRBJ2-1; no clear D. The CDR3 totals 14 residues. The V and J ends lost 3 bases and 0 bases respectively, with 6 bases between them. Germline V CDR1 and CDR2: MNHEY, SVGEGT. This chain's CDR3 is CASSYTISYNEQFF. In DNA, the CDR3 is TGTGCCAGCAGTTATACTATCTCCTACAATGAGCAGTTCTTC.

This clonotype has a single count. The CDR3 sequence is CASSPLVEAFF. DNA for the CDR3: TGTGCCAGCAGTCCCCTGGTGGAAGCTTTCTTT. The J gene is TRBJ1-1, the V gene TRBV28; D ambiguous. The CDR3 sequence is 11 residues long. Trimming left V 5 bases short and J 8 bases short, with 9 bases between. The germline gives CDR1 MDHEN, CDR2 SYDVKM.

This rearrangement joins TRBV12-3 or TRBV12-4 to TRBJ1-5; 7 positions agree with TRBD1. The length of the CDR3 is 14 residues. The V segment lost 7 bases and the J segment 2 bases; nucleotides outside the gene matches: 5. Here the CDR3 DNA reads TGTGCCAGCACCCAGGGGGGTGGCAATCAGCCCCAGCATTTT. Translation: CASTQGGGNQPQHF.

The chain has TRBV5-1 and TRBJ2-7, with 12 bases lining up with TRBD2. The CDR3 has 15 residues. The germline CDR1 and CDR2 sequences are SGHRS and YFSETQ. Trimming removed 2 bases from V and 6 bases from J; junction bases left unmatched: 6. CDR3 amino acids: CASSFRRLAGVEQYF. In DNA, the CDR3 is TGCGCCAGCAGCTTCCGAAGACTAGCGGGGGTCGAGCAGTACTTC.

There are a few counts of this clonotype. The CDR3 bases are TGTGCCAGCAGTTTAGGTCTTGAGGGGCCGACTTACGAGCAGTACTTC. It is translated as CASSLGLEGPTYEQYF. This chain connects TRBV12-3 or TRBV12-4 to TRBJ2-7; TRBD1 or TRBD2 may be the D gene (5 bases each). CDR3 length equals 16 residues. V lost 1 base and J lost 4, with 17 bases in between.

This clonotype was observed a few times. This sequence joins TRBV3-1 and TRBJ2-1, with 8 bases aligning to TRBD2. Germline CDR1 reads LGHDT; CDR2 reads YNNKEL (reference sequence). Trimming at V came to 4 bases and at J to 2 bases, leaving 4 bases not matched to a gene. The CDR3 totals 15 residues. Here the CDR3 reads CASSPGLGPYNEQFF. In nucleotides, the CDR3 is TGTGCCAGCAGCCCGGGACTAGGACCCTACAATGAGCAGTTCTTC.

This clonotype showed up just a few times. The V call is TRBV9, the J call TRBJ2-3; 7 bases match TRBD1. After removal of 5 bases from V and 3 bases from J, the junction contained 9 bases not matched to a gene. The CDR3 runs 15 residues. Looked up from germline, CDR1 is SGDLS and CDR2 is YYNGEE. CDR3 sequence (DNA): TGTGCCAGCAGTCCCGATGGGACAGAAACAGATACGCAGTATTTT. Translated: CASSPDGTETDTQYF. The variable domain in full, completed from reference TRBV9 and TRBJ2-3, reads DSGVTQTPKHLITATGQRVTLRCSPRSGDLSVYWYQQSLDQGLQFLIQYYNGEERAKGNILERFSAQQFPDLHSELNLSSLELGDSALYFCASSPDGTETDTQYFGPGTRLTVL.

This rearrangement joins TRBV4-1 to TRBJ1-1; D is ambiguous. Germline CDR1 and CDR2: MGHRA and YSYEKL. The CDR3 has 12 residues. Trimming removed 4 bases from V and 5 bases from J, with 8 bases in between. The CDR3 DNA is TGCGCCAGCAGCCCCGGGAAGACTGAAGCTTTCTTT. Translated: CASSPGKTEAFF.

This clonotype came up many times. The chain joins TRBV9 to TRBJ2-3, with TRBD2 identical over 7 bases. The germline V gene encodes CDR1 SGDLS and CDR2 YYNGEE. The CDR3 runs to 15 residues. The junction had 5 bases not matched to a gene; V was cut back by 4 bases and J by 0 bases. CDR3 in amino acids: CASSPMRGSTDTQYF. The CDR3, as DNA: TGTGCCAGCAGCCCCATGCGGGGGAGCACAGATACGCAGTATTTT. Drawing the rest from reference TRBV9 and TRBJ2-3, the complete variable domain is DSGVTQTPKHLITATGQRVTLRCSPRSGDLSVYWYQQSLDQGLQFLIQYYNGEERAKGNILERFSAQQFPDLHSELNLSSLELGDSALYFCASSPMRGSTDTQYFGPGTRLTVL.

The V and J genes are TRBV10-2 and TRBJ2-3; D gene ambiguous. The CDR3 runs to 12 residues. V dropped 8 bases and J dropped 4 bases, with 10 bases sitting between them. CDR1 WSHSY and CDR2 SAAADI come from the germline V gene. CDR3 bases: TGCGCCAGCGCCCAGGCGGCAGATACGCAGTATTTT. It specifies CASAQAADTQYF.

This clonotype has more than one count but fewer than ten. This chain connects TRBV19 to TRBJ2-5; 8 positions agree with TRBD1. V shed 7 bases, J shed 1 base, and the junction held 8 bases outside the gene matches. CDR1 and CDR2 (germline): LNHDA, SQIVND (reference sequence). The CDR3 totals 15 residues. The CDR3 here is CASTNRGQGQETQYF. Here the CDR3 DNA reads TGTGCCAGTACCAATCGCGGACAGGGCCAAGAGACCCAGTACTTC.

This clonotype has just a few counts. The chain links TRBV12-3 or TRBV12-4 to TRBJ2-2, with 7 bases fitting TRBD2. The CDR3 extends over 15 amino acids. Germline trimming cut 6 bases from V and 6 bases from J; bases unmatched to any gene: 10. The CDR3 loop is CASRPAGGFSGELFF. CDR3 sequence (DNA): TGTGCCAGCAGACCCGCCGGGGGGTTTTCCGGGGAGCTGTTTTTT.

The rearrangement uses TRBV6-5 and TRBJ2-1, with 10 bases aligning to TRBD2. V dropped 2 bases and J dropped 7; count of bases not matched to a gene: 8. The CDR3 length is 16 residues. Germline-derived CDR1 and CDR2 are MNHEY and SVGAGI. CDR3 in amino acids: CASSYHTSGATNEQFF. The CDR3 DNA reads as TGTGCCAGCAGTTACCACACTAGCGGGGCTACGAATGAGCAGTTCTTC.

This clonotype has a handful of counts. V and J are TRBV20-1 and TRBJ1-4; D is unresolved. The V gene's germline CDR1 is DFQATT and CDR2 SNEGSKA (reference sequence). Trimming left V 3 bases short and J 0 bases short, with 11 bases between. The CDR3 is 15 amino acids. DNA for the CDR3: TGCAGTGCTAGCAAGACCTACGCAACTAATGAAAAACTGTTTTTT. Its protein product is CSASKTYATNEKLFF.

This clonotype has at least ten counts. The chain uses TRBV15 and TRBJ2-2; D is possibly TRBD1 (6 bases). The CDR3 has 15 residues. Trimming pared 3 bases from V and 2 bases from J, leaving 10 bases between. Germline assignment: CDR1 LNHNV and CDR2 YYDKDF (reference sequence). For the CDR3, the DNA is TGTGCCACCAGCAGGGACAGAAGTAACACCGGGGAGCTGTTTTTT. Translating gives CATSRDRSNTGELFF.

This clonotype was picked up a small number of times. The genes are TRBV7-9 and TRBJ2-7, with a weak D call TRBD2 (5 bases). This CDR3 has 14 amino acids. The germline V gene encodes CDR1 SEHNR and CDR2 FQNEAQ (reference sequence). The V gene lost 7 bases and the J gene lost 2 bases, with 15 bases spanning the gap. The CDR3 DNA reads TGTGCCAGCATCGTCGACGGGGAGCCCTACGAGCAGTACTTC. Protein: CASIVDGEPYEQYF.

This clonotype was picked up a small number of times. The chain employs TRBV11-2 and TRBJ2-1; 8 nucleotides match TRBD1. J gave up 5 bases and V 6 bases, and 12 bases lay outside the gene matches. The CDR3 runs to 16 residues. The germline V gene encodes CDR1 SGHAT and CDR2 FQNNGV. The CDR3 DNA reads TGTGCCAGCAGTACCGCCGGACAGGGCCTGCACAATGAGCAGTTCTTC. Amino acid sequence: CASSTAGQGLHNEQFF.